The 32 T cell receptor beta chains given below trace back to one sample, sequenced in a study of cytomegalovirus exposure and HLA in healthy donors. Clones were read by immunoSEQ multiplex PCR, and TCRdb kept only the in-frame ones, dropping some. The sample lists approximately 41,000 clones; approximately 95% were seen once. Sequenced: PBMCs. These receptors were obtained from a man aged 18-30 years in good health and CMV-seronegative.

In its sample, this clone was seen once. The chain recombines TRBV5-1 with TRBJ2-3; 7 bases match TRBD1. The CDR3 runs 16 residues. CDR1 and CDR2 from the germline V gene are SGHRS and YFSETQ. V was pared by 3 bases and J by 1 base, with 8 bases of the junction left unmatched. DNA for the CDR3: TGCGCCAGCAGCTCCTACAGGGGATTGGGCACAGATACGCAGTATTTT. It codes for CASSSYRGLGTDTQYF.

The CDR3 loop is CASSRKAEQYF. DNA for the CDR3: TGTGCCAGCAGCCGAAAAGCCGAGCAGTACTTC. This rearrangement joins TRBV11-2 to TRBJ2-7, with D hard to call. The CDR3 length is 11 residues. The germline V gene has CDR1 SGHAT and CDR2 FQNNGV. Trimming stripped 5 bases from V and 6 bases from J, with 8 bases between.

This rearrangement joins TRBV6-5 to TRBJ2-2, with D unclear. From germline, CDR1 is MNHEY and CDR2 SVGAGI. The V and J ends lost 3 bases and 4 bases respectively, with 9 bases between them. This CDR3 is built from 14 residues. CDR3 in amino acids: CASSYWASTGELFF. The CDR3 DNA reads TGTGCCAGCAGTTATTGGGCCTCCACCGGGGAGCTGTTTTTT.

The V gene is TRBV28, the J gene TRBJ2-5, with a possible D match to TRBD2 (5 bases). This CDR3 spans 15 amino acids. The V gene lost 2 bases and the J gene lost 9 bases, with 19 bases spanning the gap. Germline V gene sequence: CDR1 MDHEN, CDR2 SYDVKM. The DNA of the CDR3 is TGTGCCAGCAGTTTAGAGGGCGTCCGCCCTGTGGCCCAGTACTTC. Encoded protein: CASSLEGVRPVAQYF.

This clone was picked up one time. CDR3 amino acids: CASSTGDTQYF. The DNA for the CDR3 is TGTGCCAGCAGTACGGGGGATACGCAGTATTTT. The J gene is TRBJ2-3, the V gene TRBV6-5; possible D gene TRBD2, 5 bases. CDR1 and CDR2 (germline): MNHEY, SVGAGI. Trimming stripped 5 bases from V and 6 bases from J, with 6 bases between. The CDR3 has 11 amino acids.

A single count supports this clone. The chain couples TRBV30 to TRBJ1-1; D is ambiguous. The germline V gene encodes CDR1 GTSNPN and CDR2 SVGIG (reference sequence). The CDR3 totals 11 residues. V was trimmed by 4 bases and J by 5 bases, leaving 8 bases between them. CDR3 sequence reads: CAWTIGTEAFF. The CDR3 region has the DNA TGTGCCTGGACCATCGGGACTGAAGCTTTCTTT.

This sequence joins TRBV6-4 and TRBJ2-3; D is perhaps TRBD1 (5 bases). Germline V lookup: CDR1 MRHNA, CDR2 SNTAGT. The CDR3 length is 15 residues. V was pared by 3 bases and J by 2 bases, with 12 bases between. The CDR3 here is CASSERQGLTDTQYF. CDR3 nucleotides: TGTGCCAGCAGTGAGCGGCAGGGTCTCACAGATACGCAGTATTTT.

V is TRBV7-3 and J is TRBJ2-3; the match to TRBD2 covers 7 bases. The length of the CDR3 is 15 residues. Germline V gene sequence: CDR1 SGHTA, CDR2 FQGTGA. Trimming removed 5 bases from V and 1 base from J; junction bases left unmatched: 6. CDR3 residues: CASSLRRGGTDTQYF. CDR3 sequence (DNA): TGTGCCAGCAGCCTTCGACGGGGGGGCACAGATACGCAGTATTTT.

The V and J genes are TRBV14 and TRBJ1-1; D may be TRBD1 (6 bases). Trimming stripped 5 bases from V and 1 base from J, with 11 bases between. From germline, CDR1 is SGHDN and CDR2 FVKESK. The CDR3 length is 14 residues. CDR3 in amino acids: CASSVPGANTEAFF. Written as DNA, the CDR3 is TGTGCCAGCAGCGTCCCAGGGGCGAACACTGAAGCTTTCTTT.

This chain connects TRBV10-3 to TRBJ1-3, with 12 bases aligning to TRBD1. Germline V lookup: CDR1 ENHRY, CDR2 SYGVKD. Trimming took 6 bases from V and 4 from J; bases not matched to a gene: 7. The CDR3 contains 16 residues. The CDR3 sequence is CAIRTGTGGSGNTIYF. The CDR3 DNA is TGTGCCATCAGAACCGGGACAGGGGGCTCCGGAAACACCATATATTTT.

The gene calls are TRBV9 and TRBJ2-3; D possibly corresponds to TRBD1 (6 bases). Between the trimmed V and J ends, which lost 4 bases and 2 bases, there was a span of 11 bases. There are 14 residues in the CDR3. The germline V gene has CDR1 SGDLS and CDR2 YYNGEE. CDR3 DNA sequence: TGTGCCAGCAGCACACGGACAGCCACAGATACGCAGTATTTT. Translating it yields CASSTRTATDTQYF.

The chain links TRBV28 to TRBJ2-7, with 7 nucleotides matching TRBD2. The CDR3 totals 13 residues. V was clipped by 4 bases and J by 6 bases; unmatched bases: 6. CDR1 and CDR2 (germline): MDHEN, SYDVKM. CDR3: CASSSQPSGEQYF. The CDR3 nucleotides read TGTGCCAGCAGTTCCCAACCTAGCGGCGAGCAGTACTTC.

This clone was found once. The CDR3 region has the DNA TGTGCCAGCAGCCCCCGGACTAGCGCGTACGAGCAGTACTTC. Residues: CASSPRTSAYEQYF. The chain couples TRBV14 to TRBJ2-7; the match to TRBD2 covers 9 bases. The CDR3 loop spans 14 amino acids. The germline V gene encodes CDR1 SGHDN and CDR2 FVKESK. J lost 4 bases, V lost 4 bases, and 5 bases had no gene match.

The chain combines TRBV13 with TRBJ2-1; TRBD2 aligns across 7 bases. The CDR3 runs to 13 residues. J lost 7 bases, V lost 2 bases, and 2 bases had no gene match. CDR1 and CDR2 (germline): PRHDT, FYEKMQ (reference sequence). CDR3 DNA: TGTGCCAGCAGCTTAACTAGCGTAAATGAGCAGTTCTTC. Translation gives CASSLTSVNEQFF.

The chain recombines TRBV5-1 with TRBJ2-7, with TRBD1 as a possible D gene (7 bases). With 4 bases removed from V and 0 bases from J, the gap between germline ends came to 14 bases. CDR1 and CDR2 from the germline V gene are SGHRS and YFSETQ. CDR3 length equals 15 residues. The CDR3 sequence is CASSPQGGHSYEQYF. In DNA, the CDR3 is TGCGCCAGCAGCCCGCAGGGGGGCCACTCCTACGAGCAGTACTTC.

The J gene is TRBJ2-2, the V gene TRBV9; no clear D gene. Trimming removed 2 bases at V and 4 bases at J, with 9 bases between. Germline V gene lookup returns CDR1 SGDLS and CDR2 YYNGEE. This CDR3 is 14 amino acids long. CDR3 nucleotide sequence: TGTGCCAGCAGCGTTGCCGGAGCCACCGGGGAGCTGTTTTTT. Its protein is CASSVAGATGELFF.

V gene TRBV13 combines with J gene TRBJ2-1; 12 bases map to TRBD2. CDR1 and CDR2 from the germline V gene are PRHDT and FYEKMQ (reference sequence). The CDR3 loop spans 14 amino acids. J gave up 7 bases and V 4 bases, and 2 bases lay outside the gene matches. CDR3 DNA: TGTGCCAGCAGCTCTAGCGGGGGGGCTAATGAGCAGTTCTTC. This sequence encodes CASSSSGGANEQFF.

The CDR3 is CASSPMGTGNTGELFF. In DNA form, the CDR3 reads TGTGCCAGCAGCCCTATGGGGACAGGGAACACCGGGGAGCTGTTTTTT. The chain combines TRBV7-3 with TRBJ2-2, with 8 bases matching TRBD1. The CDR3 consists of 16 residues. V trimming: 5 bases; J trimming: 1 base; junction bases outside the gene matches: 6. Germline V gene lookup returns CDR1 SGHTA and CDR2 FQGTGA.

This clone has only one observation. This chain connects TRBV5-1 to TRBJ1-4, with 7 bases fitting TRBD1. The V gene end was trimmed by 5 bases and the J gene end by 7 bases; junction bases not matched to a gene: 8. The CDR3 runs to 14 residues. CDR1 and CDR2 (germline): SGHRS, YFSETQ. CDR3 residues: CASSNQGVSEKLFF. CDR3 nucleotides: TGCGCCAGCAGTAATCAGGGGGTTTCTGAAAAACTGTTTTTT.

Notes on this clone: One end of the junction varies from germline; a read error may be responsible. The V call is TRBV30, the J call TRBJ2-1; 9 nucleotides line up with TRBD2. This CDR3 is 14 amino acids long. Germline V CDR1 and CDR2: GTSNPN, SVGIG (reference sequence). The CDR3: CAWALAGPYNELFF. CDR3 in DNA: TGTGCCTGGGCCCTAGCGGGGCCCTACAATGAGCTGTTCTTC.

V is TRBV7-2 and J is TRBJ1-2; 8 nucleotides match TRBD1. This CDR3 has 15 amino acids. Trimming took 5 bases from V and 4 from J; bases not matched to a gene: 9. Germline V gives CDR1 SGHTA, CDR2 FQGNSA. CDR3 loop: CASSLPPGQGYGYTF. The DNA of the CDR3 is TGTGCCAGCAGCCTCCCTCCAGGACAGGGCTATGGCTACACCTTC.

This chain connects TRBV28 to TRBJ2-1, with D tentatively TRBD2 (5 bases). Trimming stripped 2 bases from V and 4 bases from J, with 12 bases between. The germline V gene encodes CDR1 MDHEN and CDR2 SYDVKM. The CDR3 contains 15 residues. This CDR3 reads CASSLASSSYNEQFF. The CDR3 DNA reads TGTGCCAGCAGTTTAGCTAGCAGCTCTTACAATGAGCAGTTCTTC.

This chain joins TRBV9 and TRBJ2-7; D may be TRBD2 (6 bases). This CDR3 is built from 14 residues. Trimming left V 4 bases short and J 5 bases short, with 16 bases between. Germline V gene lookup returns CDR1 SGDLS and CDR2 YYNGEE. CDR3 nucleotide sequence: TGTGCCAGCAGCTCAAGCGGAGGGAACCACGAGCAGTACTTC. This encodes CASSSSGGNHEQYF.

The genes are TRBV4-1 and TRBJ1-2; D might be TRBD1 (5 bases). Trimming cost V 0 bases and J 2 bases, with 13 bases left between them. Germline V gives CDR1 MGHRA, CDR2 YSYEKL. The CDR3 runs 16 residues. The CDR3 DNA reads as TGCGCCAGCAGCCAAGATCTAAGGACAACGAACTATGGCTACACCTTC. It specifies CASSQDLRTTNYGYTF.

This rearrangement joins TRBV7-6 to TRBJ1-4, with D maybe TRBD1 (6 bases). CDR1 and CDR2 (germline): SGHVS, FNYEAQ. The V and J ends lost 2 bases and 4 bases respectively, with 17 bases between them. The CDR3 spans 17 residues. CDR3 nucleotide sequence: TGTGCCAGCAGCTTAAGTTCGGGGGGCGGGCTTAATGAAAAACTGTTTTTT. Its translation is CASSLSSGGGLNEKLFF.

Only one count was recorded for this clone. The chain links TRBV18 to TRBJ2-5; 7 bases agree with TRBD2. The CDR3 length is 17 residues. From germline, CDR1 is KGHSH and CDR2 LQKENI. V dropped 3 bases and J dropped 5; count of bases not matched to a gene: 15. The CDR3 DNA reads as TGTGCCAGCTCACCTCGACGCACTCCCTCCGGGGGGGAGACCCAGTACTTC. It is translated as CASSPRRTPSGGETQYF.

The genes are TRBV30 and TRBJ1-2, with unresolved D. Looked up from germline, CDR1 is GTSNPN and CDR2 is SVGIG (reference sequence). The V end was cut by 8 bases, the J end by 3 bases, with 19 bases between. There are 14 residues in the CDR3. The CDR3 coding sequence is TGTGCCCCAGAAGGTGGAGGGATCGACTATGGCTACACCTTC. Residues: CAPEGGGIDYGYTF. The variable domain in full, with the rest retrieved from reference TRBV30 and TRBJ1-2, is SQTIHQWPATLVQPVGSPLSLECTVEGTSNPNLYWYRQAAGRGLQLLFYSVGIGQISSEVPQNLSASRPQDRQFILSSKKLLLSDSGFYLCAPEGGGIDYGYTFGSGTRLTVV.

The rearrangement uses TRBV28 and TRBJ2-6, with a weak D call TRBD1 (5 bases). The CDR3 has 15 residues. V was trimmed by 4 bases and J by 1 base, leaving 8 bases between them. The germline V gene has CDR1 MDHEN and CDR2 SYDVKM. CDR3 protein: CASSSPGSGANVLTF. Here the CDR3 DNA reads TGTGCCAGCAGTTCTCCAGGGTCTGGGGCCAACGTCCTGACTTTC.

The chain links TRBV10-3 to TRBJ1-2; the D is unclear. Germline CDR1 is ENHRY and CDR2 is SYGVKD. The CDR3 covers 14 residues. Between the trimmed V and J ends, which lost 0 bases and 2 bases, there was a span of 7 bases. CDR3 residues: CAISESPGNYGYTF. The CDR3 nucleotides read TGTGCCATCAGTGAGTCGCCGGGAAACTATGGCTACACCTTC.

The sample holds one count of this clone. The chain joins TRBV11-2 to TRBJ1-2; D might be TRBD1 (5 bases). The CDR3 covers 15 residues. Trimming cost V 5 bases and J 4 bases, with 17 bases left between them. Per germline, CDR1 SGHAT and CDR2 FQNNGV. The CDR3 region is CASSPSQTQVYGYTF. The CDR3 nucleotides are TGTGCCAGCAGCCCCAGTCAGACACAGGTCTATGGCTACACCTTC.

The chain recombines TRBV19 with TRBJ1-5; D may be TRBD1 (6 bases). CDR1 is LNHDA, CDR2 SQIVND, per germline (reference sequence). The length of the CDR3 is 13 residues. Trimming took off 0 bases at V and 16 bases at J, with 16 bases between the two ends. The CDR3 DNA reads TGTGCCAGTAGTATAGATCTAACAGGGTTGACACATTTT. Amino acid sequence: CASSIDLTGLTHF. Based on the CDR3 plus reference TRBV19 and TRBJ1-5, the full variable domain is DGGITQSPKYLFRKEGQNVTLSCEQNLNHDAMYWYRQDPGQGLRLIYYSQIVNDFQKGDIAEGYSVSREKKESFPLTVTSAQKNPTAFYLCASSIDLTGLTHFGDGTRLSIL.

This clone occurred once. The chain is built from TRBV5-1 and TRBJ1-1; 10 bases map to TRBD1. V was pared by 4 bases and J by 0 bases, with 3 bases of the junction left unmatched. CDR1 is SGHRS and CDR2 is YFSETQ in the germline V gene. The CDR3 contains 15 residues. The CDR3 protein is CASSPGQGMNTEAFF. In nucleotides, the CDR3 is TGCGCCAGCAGCCCGGGACAGGGGATGAACACTGAAGCTTTCTTT. Full variable domain (missing parts from reference TRBV5-1 and TRBJ1-1): KAGVTQTPRYLIKTRGQQVTLSCSPISGHRSVSWYQQTPGQGLQFLFEYFSETQRNKGNFPGRFSGRQFSNSRSEMNVSTLELGDSALYLCASSPGQGMNTEAFFGQGTRLTVV.